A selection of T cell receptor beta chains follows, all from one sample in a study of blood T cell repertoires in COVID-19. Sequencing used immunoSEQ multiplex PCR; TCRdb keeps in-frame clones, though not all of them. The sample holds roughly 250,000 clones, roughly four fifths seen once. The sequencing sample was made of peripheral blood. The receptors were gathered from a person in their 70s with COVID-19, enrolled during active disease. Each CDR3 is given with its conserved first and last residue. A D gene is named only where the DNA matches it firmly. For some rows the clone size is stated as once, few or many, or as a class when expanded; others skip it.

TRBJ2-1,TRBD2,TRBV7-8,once,TGTGCCAGCAGCCCTCTAGCGGGAGGGGATGAGCAGTTCTTC,CASSPLAGGDEQFF
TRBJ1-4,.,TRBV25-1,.,TGTGCCAGCTCCCGGGCAGGGGAAGGTGAAAAACTGTTTTTT,CASSRAGEGEKLFF
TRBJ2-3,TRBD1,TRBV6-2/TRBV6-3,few,TGTGCCAGCAGTGCCCCGACAGGGGCTAGAGATACGCAGTATTTT,CASSAPTGARDTQYF
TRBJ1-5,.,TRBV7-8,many,TGTGCCAGCAGCCCGGACAGTTTCGTCAATCAGCCCCAGCATTTT,CASSPDSFVNQPQHF
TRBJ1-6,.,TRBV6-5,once,TGTGCCAGCAGTCGGTTTGATTCACCCCTCCACTTT,CASSRFDSPLHF
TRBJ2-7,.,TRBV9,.,TGTGCCAGCAGCGTAGATAACAGTCTCGAGCAGTACTTC,CASSVDNSLEQYF
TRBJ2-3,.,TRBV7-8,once,TGTGCCAGCAGCTTATCTCCGGGACATGGGGAAGATACGCAGTATTTT,CASSLSPGHGEDTQYF
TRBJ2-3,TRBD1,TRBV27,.,TGTGCCAGCAGGAAGGGGGCCGCAGATACGCAGTATTTT,CASRKGAADTQYF
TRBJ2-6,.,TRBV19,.,TGTGCCAGTAGTATGCTCCATCAGGCTGGGGCCAACGTCCTGACTTTC,CASSMLHQAGANVLTF
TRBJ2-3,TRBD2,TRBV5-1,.,TGCGCCAGCAGCCCGGTGACTAGCGGGGGCACAGATACGCAGTATTTT,CASSPVTSGGTDTQYF
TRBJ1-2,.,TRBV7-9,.,TGTGCCAGCAGTCCAGGGGTAGGCTACACCTTC,CASSPGVGYTF
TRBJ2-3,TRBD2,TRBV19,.,TGTGCCAGTAGTATGACTAGCCTCATGCAGTATTTT,CASSMTSLMQYF
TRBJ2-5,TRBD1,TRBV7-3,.,TGTGCCAGCAGCTTAATGGGACAGGTCCAAGAGACCCAGTACTTC,CASSLMGQVQETQYF
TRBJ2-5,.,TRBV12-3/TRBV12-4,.,TGTGCCAGCAGTCCAGGGGAGACCCAGTACTTC,CASSPGETQYF
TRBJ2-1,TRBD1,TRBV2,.,TGTGCCAGCAGTGTTGGGACAGGGAGGTTCTTC,CASSVGTGRFF
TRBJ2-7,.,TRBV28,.,TGTGCCAGCAATGCGGTGGGGCTAGGTTCCTACGAGCAGTACTTC,CASNAVGLGSYEQYF
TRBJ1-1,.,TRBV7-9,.,TGTGCCAGCAGCCTAAACTCAGGCGGGACTGAAGCTTTCTTT,CASSLNSGGTEAFF
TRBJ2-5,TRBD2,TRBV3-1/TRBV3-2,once,TGTGCCAGCAGCCCCATTGGGACTAGCGGGAGGAGTGAGACCCAGTACTTC,CASSPIGTSGRSETQYF
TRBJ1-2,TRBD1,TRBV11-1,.,TGTGCCAGCAGCCGAAGACAGGGAGGTAACTATGGCTACACCTTC,CASSRRQGGNYGYTF
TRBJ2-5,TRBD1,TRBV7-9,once,TGTGCCAGTGGTAAAGGGACAGCGCAAGAGACCCAGTACTTC,CASGKGTAQETQYF
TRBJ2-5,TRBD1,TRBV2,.,TGTGCCAGCAGATCCATACAGGGGGTTCAAGAGACCCAGTACTTC,CASRSIQGVQETQYF
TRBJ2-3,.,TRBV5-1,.,TGCGCCAGCCGATTGGGGCTAGCAGATACGCAGTATTTT,CASRLGLADTQYF
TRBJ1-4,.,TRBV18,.,TGTGCCAGCTCTCCGAGCGCAACTAATGAAAAACTGTTTTTT,CASSPSATNEKLFF
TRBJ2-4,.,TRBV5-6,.,TGTGCCAGCAGCTTGGTGGGGGGAGGAGGGGACCAAAACATTCAGTACTTC,CASSLVGGGGDQNIQYF
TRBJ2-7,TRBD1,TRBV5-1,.,TGCGCCAGCAGCTTACTACAGGGGCTTTCCTACGAGCAGTACTTC,CASSLLQGLSYEQYF
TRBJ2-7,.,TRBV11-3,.,TGTGCCAGCAGCCGAACTTCGCTTGGAGCCTCCTACGAGCAGTACTTC,CASSRTSLGASYEQYF
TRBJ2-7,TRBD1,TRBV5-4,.,TGTGCCAGCAGCTTGGCCGGGACAGGGGTGGGAGAGCAGTACTTC,CASSLAGTGVGEQYF
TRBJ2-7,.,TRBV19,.,TGTGCCAGTAGTATAGGCAGGCGTAGCGAGCAGTACTTC,CASSIGRRSEQYF
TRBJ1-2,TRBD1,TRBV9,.,TGTGCCAGCAGCGCGACGGGACAGTTCCATGGCTACACCTTC,CASSATGQFHGYTF
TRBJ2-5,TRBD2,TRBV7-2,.,TGTGCCAGCAGCTTCCGGGACTATCAAGAGACCCAGTACTTC,CASSFRDYQETQYF
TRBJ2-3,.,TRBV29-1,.,TGCAGCACTGCCCCGCAGGGAAACACAGATACGCAGTATTTT,CSTAPQGNTDTQYF
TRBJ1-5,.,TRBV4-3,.,TGCGCCAGCAGCCGGGACAACGCGAGACAGCCCCAGCATTTT,CASSRDNARQPQHF
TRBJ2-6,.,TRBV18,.,TGTGCCAGCTCCGCAAGCGGTACCTCTGGGGCCAACGTCCTGACTTTC,CASSASGTSGANVLTF
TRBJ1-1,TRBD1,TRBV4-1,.,TGCGCCAGCAGCCAAGGGGCCCGACAGGGCGGGACTGAAGCTTTCTTT,CASSQGARQGGTEAFF
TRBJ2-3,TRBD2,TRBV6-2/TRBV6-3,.,TGTGCCAGCAGTTATGGACTAGCTTCCCTAACTAGCACAGATACGCAGTATTTT,CASSYGLASLTSTDTQYF
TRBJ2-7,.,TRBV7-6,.,TGTGCCAGCAGCTTATTGTCAAACTCCTACGAGCAGTACTTC,CASSLLSNSYEQYF
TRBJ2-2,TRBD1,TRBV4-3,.,TGCGCCAGCAGCCAGACAGGGGGCATCGACACCGGGGAGCTGTTTTTT,CASSQTGGIDTGELFF
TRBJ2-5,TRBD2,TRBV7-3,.,TGTGCCAGCAGCCCGAGCGGGAGAGGAGAGACCCAGTACTTC,CASSPSGRGETQYF
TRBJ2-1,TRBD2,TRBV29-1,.,TGTGTAAGCGGGGCTTACAATGAGCAGTTCTTC,CVSGAYNEQFF
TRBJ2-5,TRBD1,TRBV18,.,TGTGCCAGCTCACCTGACGAATTAGGGACCCGGGGACAGAGTTGGAACCAGTACTTC,CASSPDELGTRGQSWNQYF
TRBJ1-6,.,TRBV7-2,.,TGTGCCAGCAGCTTAGGTACGGCTAGTAATTCACCCCTCCACTTT,CASSLGTASNSPLHF
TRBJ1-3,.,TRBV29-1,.,TGCAGCGTCCCCGGGATTGGAAACACCATATATTTT,CSVPGIGNTIYF
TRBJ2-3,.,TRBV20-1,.,TGCAGTGCTAGTTTAAGCACAGATACGCAGTATTTT,CSASLSTDTQYF
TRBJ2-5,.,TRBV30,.,TGTGCCTGGAGTCCCGGGAGCGGGCAAGAGACCCAGTACTTC,CAWSPGSGQETQYF
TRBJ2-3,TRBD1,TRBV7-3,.,TGTGCCAGCAGCTTGACAGGGGGCAAAGATACGCAGTATTTT,CASSLTGGKDTQYF
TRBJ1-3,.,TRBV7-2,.,TGTGCCAGCAGCTTAGCCTCCCAGGGATACTCTGGAAACACCATATATTTT,CASSLASQGYSGNTIYF
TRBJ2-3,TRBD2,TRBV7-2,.,TGTGCCAGCAGCTTTAGCGGGGGGCGGAGCACAGATACGCAGTATTTT,CASSFSGGRSTDTQYF
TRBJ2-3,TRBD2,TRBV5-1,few,TGCGCCAGCAGCGATAGCGGGTCACCCACAGATACGCAGTATTTT,CASSDSGSPTDTQYF
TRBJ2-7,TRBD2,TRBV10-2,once,TGCGCCAGCAGCGACGCGGGACTAGCGGGACCACGGCAGTACTTC,CASSDAGLAGPRQYF
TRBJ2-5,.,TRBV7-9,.,TGTGCCAGCAGTTCATCCCGACAGGGAGGTCAAGAGACCCAGTACTTC,CASSSSRQGGQETQYF